This T cell receptor beta chain was recovered during a study of T cells in Graves' hyperthyroidism and ophthalmopathy. Study-level results: Most expanded thyroid clonotypes above 0.001 also appeared in blood.

This clonotype was detected ten times or more. The antigen is unknown. CDR1 and CDR2 (germline): MNHNS, SASEGT. The V gene lost 0 bases and the J gene lost 3 bases, with 8 bases spanning the gap. The CDR3 is 14 residues long. TCR beta CDR3 regions were amplified from RNA. The study used the HTBI primer set for a first-round RT-PCR of the TCR CDR3. MiXCR was run by TCRdb on the multiplex PCR reads, yielding one entry per CDR3 protein. Here the sample spans fewer than 400,000 distinct CDR3 sequences, more than 20% being singletons. Sequenced: blood. The source is a man aged 50-59 years with Graves' hyperthyroidism. V usage is TRBV6-1 and J usage is TRBJ1-2; D uncertain. The chain's CDR3 is CASSEAWVDYGYTF. In DNA, the CDR3 is TGTGCCAGCAGTGAAGCTTGGGTGGACTATGGCTACACCTTC.